The sequence of this TCR beta chain was determined in a study of Ad26.COV2.S vaccination and SARS-CoV-2 variants. Study-level information: Donor was assigned to the Ad26.COV2.S arm of trial COV1001. Recipients of Ad26.COV2.S got it intramuscularly, once or twice 56 days apart. Study outcomes and limitations: Estimates derived from TCR breadth and depth analyses may have underestimated total T cell responses.

As concerns this clone: The antigen is undetermined.

TCRdb's copy holds only in-frame clones and misses some; the assay was immunoSEQ multiplex PCR. The profile shows about 380,000 clones, 83% of them singletons. Treatment reported: about 20 received Ad26.COV2.S at low or high dose, single or two shots; about five received placebo; per-sample allocation not given. It was on day 63 after the first vaccine or placebo injection that samples were taken. Expressing Wuhan-strain SARS-CoV-2 spike, an Ad26 vector served as the vaccine. Specimen: peripheral blood, collected in a trial of Ad26.COV2.S vaccine versus placebo. The clonotype comes from a person aged 18-65 years who received the Ad26.COV2.S COVID-19 vaccine or a placebo.

DNA for the CDR3: TGTGCAAGTCGCTTACTCCCCGGGACTAGCGGGATTGGCTACCCTGCTTACTCCTACAATGAGCAGTTCTTC. Encoded protein: CASRLLPGTSGIGYPAYSYNEQFF. This chain connects TRBV12-2 to TRBJ2-1; TRBD2 was called by the table and not checked on the DNA. TRBV12-2 is marked as a pseudogene. The CDR3 totals 24 residues.